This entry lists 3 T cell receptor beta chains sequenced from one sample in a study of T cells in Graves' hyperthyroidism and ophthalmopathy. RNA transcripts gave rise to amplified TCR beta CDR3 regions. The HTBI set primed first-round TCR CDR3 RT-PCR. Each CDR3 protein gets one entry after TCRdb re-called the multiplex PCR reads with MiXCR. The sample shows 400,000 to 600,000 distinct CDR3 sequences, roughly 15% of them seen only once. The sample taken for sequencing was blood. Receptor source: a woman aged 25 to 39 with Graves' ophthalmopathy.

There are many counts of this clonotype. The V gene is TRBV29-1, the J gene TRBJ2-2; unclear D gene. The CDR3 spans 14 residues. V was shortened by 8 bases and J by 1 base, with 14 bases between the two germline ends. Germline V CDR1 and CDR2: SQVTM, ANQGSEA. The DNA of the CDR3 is TGCAGCACCCAAGCTGACAAGAACACCGGGGAGCTGTTTTTT. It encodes CSTQADKNTGELFF.

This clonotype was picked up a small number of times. CDR3 amino acids: CASRHRKETQYF. The DNA of the CDR3 is TGTGCCAGCCGGCATAGAAAGGAGACCCAGTACTTC. The rearrangement links TRBV28 to TRBJ2-5, with no clear D. Trimming removed 8 bases at V and 5 bases at J, with 12 bases between. The CDR3 length is 12 residues. CDR1 and CDR2 (germline): MDHEN, SYDVKM.

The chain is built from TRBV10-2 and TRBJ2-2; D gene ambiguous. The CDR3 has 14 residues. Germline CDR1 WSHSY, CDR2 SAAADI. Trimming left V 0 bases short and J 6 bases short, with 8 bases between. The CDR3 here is CASSESLSPGELFF. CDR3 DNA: TGCGCCAGCAGTGAGTCTCTCTCTCCCGGGGAGCTGTTTTTT.